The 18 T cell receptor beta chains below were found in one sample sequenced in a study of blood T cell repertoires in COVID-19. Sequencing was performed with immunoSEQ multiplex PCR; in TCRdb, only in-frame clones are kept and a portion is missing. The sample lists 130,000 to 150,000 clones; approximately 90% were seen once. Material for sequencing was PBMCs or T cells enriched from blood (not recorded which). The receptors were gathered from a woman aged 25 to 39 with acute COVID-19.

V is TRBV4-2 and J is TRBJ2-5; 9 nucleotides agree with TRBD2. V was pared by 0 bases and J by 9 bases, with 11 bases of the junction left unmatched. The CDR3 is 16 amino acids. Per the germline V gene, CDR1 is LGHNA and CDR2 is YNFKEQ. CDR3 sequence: CASSQEGSGGPSAQYF. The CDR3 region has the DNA TGTGCCAGCAGCCAAGAAGGTAGCGGGGGTCCAAGTGCCCAGTACTTC.

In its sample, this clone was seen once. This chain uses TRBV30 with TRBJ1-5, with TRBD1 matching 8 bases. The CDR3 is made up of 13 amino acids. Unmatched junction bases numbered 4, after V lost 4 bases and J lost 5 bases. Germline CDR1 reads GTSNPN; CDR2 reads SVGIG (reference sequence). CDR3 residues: CAWTGQVDQPQHF. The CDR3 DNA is TGTGCCTGGACGGGACAGGTGGATCAGCCCCAGCATTTT.

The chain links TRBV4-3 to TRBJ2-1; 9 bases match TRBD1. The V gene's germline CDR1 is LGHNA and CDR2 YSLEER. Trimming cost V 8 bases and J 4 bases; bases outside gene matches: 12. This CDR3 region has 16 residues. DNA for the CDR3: TGCGCCAGCCAACCGAATACAGGGGGCGCTTACAATGAGCAGTTCTTC. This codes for CASQPNTGGAYNEQFF.

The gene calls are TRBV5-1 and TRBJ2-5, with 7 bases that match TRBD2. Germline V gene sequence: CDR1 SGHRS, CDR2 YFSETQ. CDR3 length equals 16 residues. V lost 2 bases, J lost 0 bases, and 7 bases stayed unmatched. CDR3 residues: CASSFGERGNQETQYF. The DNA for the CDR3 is TGCGCCAGCAGCTTTGGAGAGCGGGGAAACCAAGAGACCCAGTACTTC.

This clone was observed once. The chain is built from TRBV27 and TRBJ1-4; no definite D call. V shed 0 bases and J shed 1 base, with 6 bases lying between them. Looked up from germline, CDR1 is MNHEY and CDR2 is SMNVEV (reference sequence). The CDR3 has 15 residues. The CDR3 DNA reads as TGTGCCAGCAGTTTATCGGTCGGAACTAATGAAAAACTGTTTTTT. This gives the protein CASSLSVGTNEKLFF.

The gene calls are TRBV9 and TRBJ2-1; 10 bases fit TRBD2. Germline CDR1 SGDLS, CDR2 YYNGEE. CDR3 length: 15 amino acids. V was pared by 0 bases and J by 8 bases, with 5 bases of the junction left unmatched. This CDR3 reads CASSVDLAGGHEQFF. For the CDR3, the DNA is TGTGCCAGCAGCGTAGATTTAGCGGGAGGCCATGAGCAGTTCTTC.

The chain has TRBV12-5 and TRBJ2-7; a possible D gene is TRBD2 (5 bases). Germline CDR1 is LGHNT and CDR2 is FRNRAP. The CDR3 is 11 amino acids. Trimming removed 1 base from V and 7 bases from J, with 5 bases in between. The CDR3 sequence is CASGLGREQYF. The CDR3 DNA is TGTGCTAGTGGTTTGGGGAGGGAGCAGTACTTC.

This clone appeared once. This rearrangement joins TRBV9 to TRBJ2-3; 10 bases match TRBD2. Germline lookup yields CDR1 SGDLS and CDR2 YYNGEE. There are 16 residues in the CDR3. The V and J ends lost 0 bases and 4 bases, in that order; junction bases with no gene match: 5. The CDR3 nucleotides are TGTGCCAGCAGCGTAGGGCTAGCGGGAGTGCCAGATACGCAGTATTTT. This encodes CASSVGLAGVPDTQYF.

The CDR3 DNA sequence: TGCGCCAGTCACACCTACAATGAGCAGTTCTTC. Protein product: CASHTYNEQFF. The chain links TRBV5-1 to TRBJ2-1, with D hard to call. Germline V gives CDR1 SGHRS, CDR2 YFSETQ. The CDR3 totals 11 residues. V was shortened by 8 bases and J by 2 bases, with 5 bases between the two germline ends.

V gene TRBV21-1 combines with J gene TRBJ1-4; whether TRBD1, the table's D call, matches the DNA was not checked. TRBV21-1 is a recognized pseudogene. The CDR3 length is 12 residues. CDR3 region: CANPRGGSAPFF. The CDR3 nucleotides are TGTGCCAACCCTAGGGGCGGCTCCGCACCGTTTTTT.

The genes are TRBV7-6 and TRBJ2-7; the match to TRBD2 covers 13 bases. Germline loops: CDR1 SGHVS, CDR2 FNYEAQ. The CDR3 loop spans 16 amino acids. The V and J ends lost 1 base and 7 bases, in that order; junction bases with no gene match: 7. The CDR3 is CASSLVLAGGSGEQYF. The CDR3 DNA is TGTGCCAGCAGCTTAGTACTAGCGGGAGGGTCGGGAGAGCAGTACTTC.

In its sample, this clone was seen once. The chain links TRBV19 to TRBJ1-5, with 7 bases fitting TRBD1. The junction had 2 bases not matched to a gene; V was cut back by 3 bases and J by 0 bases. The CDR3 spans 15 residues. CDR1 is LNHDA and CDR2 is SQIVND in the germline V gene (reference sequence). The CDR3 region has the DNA TGTGCCAGTAGTATGACAGGGTATAGCAATCAGCCCCAGCATTTT. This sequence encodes CASSMTGYSNQPQHF.

In nucleotides, the CDR3 is TGTGCCAGCAGCTTGACAGGCCGCAACAATGAGCAGTTCTTC. Translating it yields CASSLTGRNNEQFF. This sequence joins TRBV5-4 and TRBJ2-1; D may be TRBD1 (5 bases). This CDR3 has 14 residues. CDR1 SGHNT and CDR2 YYREEE come from the germline V gene (reference sequence). V shed 1 base and J shed 5 bases, with 10 bases lying between them.

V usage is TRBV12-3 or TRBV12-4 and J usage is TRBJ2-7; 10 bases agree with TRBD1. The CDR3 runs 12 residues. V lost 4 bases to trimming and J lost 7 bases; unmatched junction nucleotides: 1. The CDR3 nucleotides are TGTGCCAGCAGTTGGGACAGGGGTGAGCAGTACTTC. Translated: CASSWDRGEQYF.

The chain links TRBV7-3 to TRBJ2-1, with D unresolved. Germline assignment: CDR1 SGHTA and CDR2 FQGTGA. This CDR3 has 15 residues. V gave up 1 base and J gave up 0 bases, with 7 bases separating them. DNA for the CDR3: TGTGCCAGCAGCTTAAGCTGGAGCTCCTACAATGAGCAGTTCTTC. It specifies CASSLSWSSYNEQFF.

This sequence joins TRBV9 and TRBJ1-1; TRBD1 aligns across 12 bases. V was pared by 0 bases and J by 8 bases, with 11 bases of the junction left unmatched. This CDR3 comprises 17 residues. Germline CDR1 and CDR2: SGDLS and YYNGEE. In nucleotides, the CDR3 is TGTGCCAGCAGCGTAGGAGGTTCTCCGGGACAGGGGGCGGAAGCTTTCTTT. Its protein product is CASSVGGSPGQGAEAFF.

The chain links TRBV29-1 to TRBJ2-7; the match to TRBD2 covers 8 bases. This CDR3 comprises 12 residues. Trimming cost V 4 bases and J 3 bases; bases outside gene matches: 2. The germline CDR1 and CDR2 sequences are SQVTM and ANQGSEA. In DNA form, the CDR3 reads TGCAGCGTTGTACTAGCGGACTACGAGCAGTACTTC. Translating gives CSVVLADYEQYF.

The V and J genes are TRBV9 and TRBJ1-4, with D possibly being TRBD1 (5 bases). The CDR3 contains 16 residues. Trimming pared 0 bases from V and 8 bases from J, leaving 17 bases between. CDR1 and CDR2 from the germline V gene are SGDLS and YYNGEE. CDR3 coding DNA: TGTGCCAGCAGCGTAGGGGACTCGATTCTGGGAGAAAAACTGTTTTTT. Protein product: CASSVGDSILGEKLFF.